The 15 T cell receptor beta chains reported below all come from one sample, sequenced in a study of technical replicates of blood from a few donors. Repertoires were generated with immunoSEQ multiplex PCR, while TCRdb's copy carries only in-frame clones and drops some. This table holds 100,000 or so clones, 90% to 96% found once. Sequenced: T cells isolated from PBMCs. These receptors originate from a human donor in good health.

V is TRBV5-4 and J is TRBJ2-1; D is uncertain. Looked up from germline, CDR1 is SGHNT and CDR2 is YYREEE (reference sequence). Deletions cut 2 bases from V and 9 bases from J, with 9 bases between. The CDR3 extends over 12 amino acids. The CDR3 loop is CASSFKPLEQFF. CDR3 nucleotide sequence: TGTGCCAGCAGCTTTAAGCCTCTTGAGCAGTTCTTC.

Comments on this clone: The same CDR3 also results from other DNA sequences found in this sample. The J gene is TRBJ1-1, the V gene TRBV5-6; no clear D. The CDR3 contains 14 residues. CDR1 is SGHDT and CDR2 is YYEEEE in the germline V gene. V shed 0 bases and J shed 7 bases, with 13 bases lying between them. CDR3 nucleotides: TGTGCCAGCAGCTTGGGCCGGGATATTGATGAAGCTTTCTTT. Encoded protein: CASSLGRDIDEAFF.

This clone was found once. J is TRBJ2-7 and V is TRBV28; 8 nucleotides line up with TRBD2. From germline, CDR1 is MDHEN and CDR2 SYDVKM. This CDR3 spans 14 amino acids. V was clipped by 6 bases and J by 0 bases; unmatched bases: 4. CDR3 region: CASRSSGSSYEQYF. CDR3 coding DNA: TGTGCCAGCAGATCGAGCGGGAGCTCCTACGAGCAGTACTTC.

V and J are TRBV5-4 and TRBJ1-1; TRBD1 might be the D (5 bases). This CDR3 comprises 15 residues. Germline loops: CDR1 SGHNT, CDR2 YYREEE (reference sequence). The V end was cut by 1 base, the J end by 0 bases, with 10 bases between. For the CDR3, the DNA is TGTGCCAGCAGCTTGCTCGACAGTCTGAACACTGAAGCTTTCTTT. Encoded protein: CASSLLDSLNTEAFF.

The V gene is TRBV16, the J gene TRBJ1-2; TRBD1 might be the D (6 bases). From germline, CDR1 is KGHSY and CDR2 FQNENV. The CDR3 contains 13 residues. The ends were cut back, 4 bases at V and 4 bases at J, with 10 bases in the middle. As DNA, the CDR3 is TGTGCCAGCAGCCTAAGGGGGGGCTATGGCTACACCTTC. It specifies CASSLRGGYGYTF.

This chain uses TRBV9 with TRBJ2-7, with D possibly matching TRBD2 (7 bases). The CDR3 has 16 residues. V lost 0 bases, J lost 2 bases, and 15 bases lay in between. CDR1 is SGDLS, CDR2 YYNGEE, per germline. The CDR3 bases are TGTGCCAGCAGCGTAGGGGGGGGGCCCATCGCCTACGAGCAGTACTTC. This translates into CASSVGGGPIAYEQYF.

This clone showed up just once. This chain uses TRBV30 with TRBJ2-1, with 10 bases matching TRBD1. The ends lost 2 bases at V and 4 bases at J; junction bases unmatched: 8. Germline-derived CDR1 and CDR2 are GTSNPN and SVGIG (reference sequence). The CDR3 loop spans 16 amino acids. CDR3 protein: CAWSFLGQGGYNEQFF. The CDR3 DNA is TGTGCCTGGAGTTTCTTAGGACAGGGGGGGTACAATGAGCAGTTCTTC.

This rearrangement joins TRBV7-9 to TRBJ2-7, with D hard to call. Germline-derived CDR1 and CDR2 are SEHNR and FQNEAQ (reference sequence). This CDR3 has 14 residues. The V gene lost 0 bases and the J gene lost 0 bases, with 6 bases spanning the gap. This CDR3 is CASSLARSSYEQYF. CDR3 DNA: TGTGCCAGCAGCTTAGCACGGAGCTCCTACGAGCAGTACTTC. The full variable domain, completed using reference TRBV7-9 and TRBJ2-7, is DTGVSQNPRHKITKRGQNVTFRCDPISEHNRLYWYRQTLGQGPEFLTYFQNEAQLEKSRLLSDRFSAERPKGSFSTLEIQRTEQGDSAMYLCASSLARSSYEQYFGPGTRLTVT.

The J gene is TRBJ1-1, the V gene TRBV14; D possibly corresponds to TRBD1 (6 bases). The CDR3 is 15 residues long. Per germline, CDR1 SGHDN and CDR2 FVKESK. The V and J ends lost 2 bases and 2 bases respectively, with 12 bases between them. The CDR3 sequence is CASSQYGRGNTEAFF. DNA for the CDR3: TGTGCCAGCAGCCAATACGGCAGGGGAAACACTGAAGCTTTCTTT.

The genes are TRBV27 and TRBJ2-7; 7 positions match TRBD2. The ends lost 4 bases at V and 4 bases at J; junction bases unmatched: 1. Germline CDR1 MNHEY, CDR2 SMNVEV (reference sequence). The CDR3 is 12 amino acids. CDR3 sequence: CASSWGGYEQYF. The CDR3 nucleotides read TGTGCCAGCAGTTGGGGGGGGTACGAGCAGTACTTC.

The genes are TRBV9 and TRBJ1-1; possibly TRBD1 for D (5 bases). Trimming left V 0 bases short and J 0 bases short, with 9 bases between. This CDR3 has 15 residues. Looked up from germline, CDR1 is SGDLS and CDR2 is YYNGEE. CDR3 protein: CASSVDSGLNTEAFF. CDR3 sequence (DNA): TGTGCCAGCAGCGTAGATTCAGGGTTGAACACTGAAGCTTTCTTT.

V is TRBV7-3 and J is TRBJ2-5; D possibly corresponds to TRBD2 (6 bases). Germline CDR1 and CDR2: SGHTA and FQGTGA. V lost 5 bases, J lost 1 base, and 8 bases lay in between. This CDR3 is 13 amino acids long. The CDR3 region has the DNA TGTGCCAGCAGCCGGGACTCCCAAGAGACCCAGTACTTC. Translated: CASSRDSQETQYF.

This chain joins TRBV6-6 and TRBJ1-2, with 8 positions matching TRBD1. CDR1 MNHNY and CDR2 SVGAGI come from the germline V gene (reference sequence). The CDR3 runs to 14 residues. The V and J ends lost 6 bases and 5 bases, in that order; junction bases with no gene match: 8. The CDR3 nucleotides are TGTGCCAGCAGACCAGGGGGCTGGGGGTATGGCTACACCTTC. It specifies CASRPGGWGYGYTF.

The chain uses TRBV11-2 and TRBJ2-7; TRBD2 agrees at 12 bases. After removal of 7 bases from V and 11 bases from J, the junction contained 6 bases not matched to a gene. The germline V gene has CDR1 SGHAT and CDR2 FQNNGV. The CDR3 covers 12 residues. The CDR3 nucleotides read TGTGCCAGCACCCTAGCGGGAGGGCCCGAGTACTTC. Translating it yields CASTLAGGPEYF.

The chain has TRBV7-9 and TRBJ2-5, with TRBD2 matching over 7 bases. The length of the CDR3 is 13 residues. Germline CDR1 is SEHNR and CDR2 is FQNEAQ (reference sequence). The ends lost 5 bases at V and 9 bases at J; junction bases unmatched: 9. CDR3 in amino acids: CASSIETSPPQYF. CDR3 coding DNA: TGTGCCAGCAGCATCGAGACTAGCCCGCCCCAGTACTTC.